This is a list of T cell receptor beta chains from one sample in a study of long-term antiretroviral therapy in people with HIV. Produced via immunoSEQ multiplex PCR; TCRdb's table is partial and in-frame only. Seen here are about 25,000 clones, roughly 93% observed once, and the top ten hold less than 9.5%. Specimen: unsorted PBMCs, collected 7.6 years after starting antiretroviral therapy. These receptor sequences come from a middle-aged woman with HIV. CDR3s include the opening cysteine and the closing phenylalanine or tryptophan.

TRBV7-2 | CASSLLYVGNSPLHF
TRBV7-9 | CASSPPGTDTQYF
TRBV5-6 | CASSLTGTYGYTF
TRBV19 | CASSMGQGREKLFF
TRBV19 | CASSIRTPNSGNTIYF
TRBV6-5 | CASSSTVDNSPLHF
TRBV30 | CAWGGQGKSPLHF
TRBV4-3 | CASSLAGGLPSGYTF
TRBV19 | CASSAQGISYEQYF
TRBV5-6 | CASSLAGVSREQYF
TRBV7-2 | CASSGRGSTNEKLFF
TRBV5-1 | CASSFGSFRFREGPNTEAFF
TRBV18 | CASSPGGNQPQHF
TRBV30 | CAWTGTGALGEQYF
TRBV5-4 | CASSLITSGVTDTQYF
TRBV19 | CASSRRTGANYGYTF
TRBV19 | CASSITVGGRLSGANVLTF
TRBV6-5 | CASSYAGGLQETQYF
TRBV7-9 | CASSPGQGNNSPLHF
TRBV19 | CASSTSGTATSYEQYF
TRBV4-1 | CASSQDLGGAGSTGELFF
TRBV6-6 | CASNSRLAGSYEQYF
TRBV7-9 | CASSHRDRGNYGYTF
TRBV6-1 | CASSEAVGSLGYTF
TRBV7-2 | CASSLGSDRQAQPQHF
TRBV27 | CASSLSGQGALRTNYGYTF
TRBV6-5 | CASSYKGLSSYNEQFF
TRBV19 | CASSSGGQETQYF
TRBV5-1 | CASRENADTQYF
TRBV19 | CASSIRLAYSTSYEQYF
TRBV4-1 | CASSQGGGAHSPLSRETQYF
TRBV19 | CASSPGTGSNSNQPQHF
TRBV5-8 | CASSLTYDRHIQYF
TRBV2 | CASRYFPRTTTDTQYF
TRBV5-1 | CASTGVGEGGYGYTF